The source of this TCR beta chain is a study of CD8+CD57+ T cells in acquired aplastic anemia. About the research overall: When averaged, DNA from sorted CD4+ and CD8+ cells came to approximately 3.2 ug.

Researchers used genomic DNA as the template to profile TCR beta VDJ and CDR3. TCRdb itself ran the reads through MiXCR, one entry per CDR3 protein. Among 180,000 or so distinct CDR3 sequences, 63% were seen once, and the ten largest hold about 39%. CDR1 is PRHDT and CDR2 is FYEKMQ in the germline V gene (reference sequence). V was cut by 4 bases and J by 9 bases, with 10 bases left in between. This CDR3 is 12 amino acids long. Study results and limitations: Patients and controls had CD8+ Simpson's diversity values that were not significantly distinct.

Patients chosen for sequencing had CD8+CD57+ cells that had expanded, as shown by flow cytometry. Severe acquired aplastic anemia affected all patients. At the time of blood sampling, patients had not yet received any therapy. This clonotype was found many times. Its specificity is not known. The specimen sequenced was sorted CD4+, CD8+, or CD8+CD57+ T cells (not recorded which) from PBMCs. V gene TRBV13 combines with J gene TRBJ2-1, with D uncertain. The receptor was isolated from a human donor with aplastic anemia. The CDR3 DNA is TGTGCCAGCAGCTGGACCCTAGGTGAGCAGTTCTTC. Its protein product is CASSWTLGEQFF.